Presented here are 24 T cell receptor beta chains from one specimen sequenced in a study of blood T cell repertoires in COVID-19. Sequencing was performed with immunoSEQ multiplex PCR; in TCRdb, only in-frame clones are kept and a portion is missing. The data show hundreds of thousands of clones, roughly 90% seen once. The sample comprised peripheral blood. These receptors were collected from a woman aged 25-40 years with COVID-19, enrolled during active disease.

This chain connects TRBV11-2 to TRBJ1-3; D is possibly TRBD1 (5 bases). The germline gives CDR1 SGHAT, CDR2 FQNNGV. This CDR3 contains 17 residues. V gave up 2 bases and J gave up 0 bases, with 14 bases separating them. CDR3 residues: CASSLLHKGLSGNTIYF. The CDR3, as DNA: TGTGCCAGCAGCTTACTCCATAAGGGGCTCTCTGGAAACACCATATATTTT.

V gene TRBV4-3 combines with J gene TRBJ2-4; tentative D call: TRBD2 (5 bases). Germline-derived CDR1 and CDR2 are LGHNA and YSLEER. This CDR3 is 17 amino acids long. V shed 3 bases and J shed 1 base, with 16 bases lying between them. CDR3 in amino acids: CASSQASGTLAKNIQYF. The CDR3 coding sequence is TGCGCCAGCAGCCAGGCCTCGGGAACCCTGGCCAAAAACATTCAGTACTTC.

The chain employs TRBV27 and TRBJ2-2, with 10 nucleotides matching TRBD1. Germline-derived CDR1 and CDR2 are MNHEY and SMNVEV (reference sequence). This CDR3 is 16 amino acids long. The V gene end was trimmed by 5 bases and the J gene end by 4 bases; junction bases not matched to a gene: 7. CDR3 residues: CASSPDRGRGTGELFF. The CDR3 region has the DNA TGTGCCAGCAGTCCAGACAGGGGGCGAGGCACCGGGGAGCTGTTTTTT.

In DNA form, the CDR3 reads TGTGCCAGCAGCCCGGGTGCGGGGGGGCAGTTCTTC. Protein: CASSPGAGGQFF. The chain joins TRBV4-2 to TRBJ2-1; 8 positions match TRBD2. From germline, CDR1 is LGHNA and CDR2 YNFKEQ. This CDR3 is 12 amino acids long. The junction had 5 bases not matched to a gene; V was cut back by 4 bases and J by 12 bases.

This clone was seen once. J is TRBJ1-5 and V is TRBV15; D call uncertain. CDR1 and CDR2 (germline): LNHNV, YYDKDF (reference sequence). The V gene lost 0 bases and the J gene lost 3 bases, with 9 bases spanning the gap. This CDR3 is built from 15 residues. The CDR3 coding sequence is TGTGCCACCAGCAGAGATGGGCAGTCCAATCAGCCCCAGCATTTT. Translation: CATSRDGQSNQPQHF.

CDR3 region: CASSLADSNQPQHF. CDR3 DNA sequence: TGCGCCAGCAGCCTGGCAGATAGCAATCAGCCCCAGCATTTT. This chain connects TRBV4-1 to TRBJ1-5; D remains ambiguous. The CDR3 has 14 residues. CDR1 and CDR2 from the germline V gene are MGHRA and YSYEKL. The V gene lost 4 bases and the J gene lost 0 bases, with 7 bases spanning the gap.

V gene TRBV7-8 combines with J gene TRBJ2-2; TRBD1 might be the D (5 bases). Trimming took off 4 bases at V and 4 bases at J, with 16 bases between the two ends. The CDR3 is 16 residues long. Germline-derived CDR1 and CDR2 are SGHVS and FQNEAQ. In nucleotides, the CDR3 is TGTGCCAGCAGCTACGTACGTGGGGCCGGCACCGGGGAGCTGTTTTTT. As protein: CASSYVRGAGTGELFF.

V usage is TRBV20-1 and J usage is TRBJ1-4; possibly TRBD1 for D (5 bases). The CDR3 consists of 11 residues. CDR1 is DFQATT and CDR2 is SNEGSKA in the germline V gene (reference sequence). DNA for the CDR3: TGCGGGGGGAGACTTAATGAAAAACTGTTTTTT. It translates to CGGRLNEKLFF.

The chain recombines TRBV5-4 with TRBJ2-1; 7 positions agree with TRBD2. The trim removed 0 bases at V and 3 bases at J, leaving 9 bases unmatched. This CDR3 spans 17 amino acids. The V gene's germline CDR1 is SGHNT and CDR2 YYREEE (reference sequence). This CDR3 reads CASSLVRGGRGYNEQFF. The CDR3 DNA reads as TGTGCCAGCAGCTTGGTCCGCGGCGGGAGAGGCTACAATGAGCAGTTCTTC. The variable domain in full, completed from reference TRBV5-4 and TRBJ2-1, reads ETGVTQSPTHLIKTRGQQVTLRCSSQSGHNTVSWYQQALGQGPQFIFQYYREEENGRGNFPPRFSGLQFPNYSSELNVNALELDDSALYLCASSLVRGGRGYNEQFFGPGTRLTVL.

The chain joins TRBV3-1 (or the pseudogene TRBV3-2) to TRBJ1-3; the D is unclear. The CDR3 is 18 amino acids. V lost 1 base and J lost 0, with 16 bases in between. Germline V lookup: CDR1 LGHDT, CDR2 YNNKEL (reference sequence). CDR3 nucleotide sequence: TGTGCCAGCAGCCAAGTTATAGGAACAGCCGGCTCTGGAAACACCATATATTTT. Its translation: CASSQVIGTAGSGNTIYF.

The rearrangement joins TRBV19 to TRBJ1-4; TRBD1 matches 7 bases. Trimming took 4 bases from V and 2 from J; bases not matched to a gene: 7. The CDR3 is 16 amino acids. Germline V gene data show CDR1 as LNHDA and CDR2 as SQIVND (reference sequence). CDR3 in DNA: TGTGCCAGTAGTAAGACAGGGCCAGGGACTAATGAAAAACTGTTTTTT. Amino acids: CASSKTGPGTNEKLFF.

The chain has TRBV24-1 and TRBJ2-1; possible D gene TRBD2, 5 bases. Trimming took off 9 bases at V and 7 bases at J, with 12 bases between the two ends. CDR1 KGHDR and CDR2 SFDVKD come from the germline V gene. The CDR3 is 12 amino acids. CDR3 amino acids: CATSGVGNEQFF. The CDR3 coding sequence is TGTGCCACCTCCGGGGTGGGGAATGAGCAGTTCTTC.

The V and J genes are TRBV6-1 and TRBJ2-5; D call uncertain. This CDR3 has 14 amino acids. Between the trimmed V and J ends, which lost 3 bases and 0 bases, there was a span of 8 bases. Germline V lookup: CDR1 MNHNS, CDR2 SASEGT. CDR3 loop: CASSERWNQETQYF. CDR3 nucleotides: TGTGCCAGCAGTGAGAGGTGGAACCAAGAGACCCAGTACTTC.

This clone was seen once. The chain employs TRBV19 and TRBJ1-2, with D possibly matching TRBD1 (6 bases). The V end was cut by 0 bases, the J end by 2 bases, with 16 bases between. The CDR3 is 17 residues long. Germline V gene sequence: CDR1 LNHDA, CDR2 SQIVND (reference sequence). The CDR3 reads CASSIDVSRGANYGYTF. The CDR3 DNA follows: TGTGCCAGTAGTATAGACGTATCCAGGGGAGCGAACTATGGCTACACCTTC.

The V call is TRBV6-2 or TRBV6-3, the J call TRBJ1-2; perhaps TRBD1 as D (5 bases). V was trimmed by 0 bases and J by 2 bases, leaving 7 bases between them. The CDR3 totals 14 residues. The germline V gene has CDR1 MNHEY and CDR2 SVGEGT. CDR3 bases: TGTGCCAGCAGTTACTCCTCAGGGAACTATGGCTACACCTTC. This translates into CASSYSSGNYGYTF.

With respect to this clone: The sample holds other DNA sequences that translate to the same CDR3. This chain links TRBV5-8 with TRBJ2-5; 10 bases map to TRBD1. This CDR3 is built from 15 residues. The germline V gene encodes CDR1 SGHTS and CDR2 YDEGEE. Trimming cost V 0 bases and J 5 bases; bases outside gene matches: 4. CDR3 nucleotide sequence: TGTGCCAGCAGCTTGGGACAGGGGGCAGGGGAGACCCAGTACTTC. It codes for CASSLGQGAGETQYF. The complete variable domain, with remaining parts taken from reference TRBV5-8 and TRBJ2-5, reads EAGVTQSPTHLIKTRGQQATLRCSPISGHTSVYWYQQALGLGLQFLLWYDEGEERNRGNFPPRFSGRQFPNYSSELNVNALELEDSALYLCASSLGQGAGETQYFGPGTRLLVL.

The V and J genes are TRBV28 and TRBJ1-1; D remains unclear. The CDR3 sequence is 15 residues long. V was pared by 5 bases and J by 1 base, with 14 bases between. Germline-derived CDR1 and CDR2 are MDHEN and SYDVKM. The CDR3 sequence: CASSRLSAGNTEAFF. The CDR3 DNA reads TGTGCCAGCAGTCGCTTAAGTGCCGGGAACACTGAAGCTTTCTTT.

In DNA, the CDR3 is TGTGCCAGCAGTCCCGGACAGGGCAATTCACCCCTCCACTTT. Protein product: CASSPGQGNSPLHF. This sequence joins TRBV27 and TRBJ1-6, with TRBD1 matching over 8 bases. J lost 7 bases, V lost 5 bases, and 4 bases had no gene match. The CDR3 runs to 14 residues. In germline, CDR1 is MNHEY, CDR2 SMNVEV (reference sequence).

The chain uses TRBV19 and TRBJ2-7, with 10 nucleotides matching TRBD1. The V gene end was trimmed by 3 bases and the J gene end by 5 bases; junction bases not matched to a gene: 7. Per the germline V gene, CDR1 is LNHDA and CDR2 is SQIVND (reference sequence). CDR3 length: 15 residues. The CDR3: CASSIAGQGSNEQYF. DNA for the CDR3: TGTGCCAGTAGTATCGCGGGACAGGGGAGCAACGAGCAGTACTTC.

The chain uses TRBV4-1 and TRBJ2-1; TRBD2 might be the D (5 bases). The V end lost 0 bases, the J end lost 6 bases, and 15 bases lay between the germline ends. The length of the CDR3 is 16 residues. The V gene's germline CDR1 is MGHRA and CDR2 YSYEKL. DNA of the CDR3: TGCGCCAGCAGCCAAGACCAAGACTATTCTATCAATGAGCAGTTCTTC. Amino acid sequence: CASSQDQDYSINEQFF.

This clone has a single count. This rearrangement joins TRBV3-1 (or the pseudogene TRBV3-2) to TRBJ2-2; 9 bases agree with TRBD2. This CDR3 has 17 residues. Germline CDR1 is LGHDT and CDR2 is YNNKEL (reference sequence). Trimming at V came to 3 bases and at J to 9 bases, leaving 14 bases not matched to a gene. CDR3 nucleotide sequence: TGTGCCAGCAGCCACCACGGACTAGCGTCGGGGGCCCGGGAGCTGTTTTTT. Its translation: CASSHHGLASGARELFF.

The V call is TRBV11-2, the J call TRBJ1-2; the match to TRBD1 covers 8 bases. The CDR3 sequence is 13 residues long. Germline trimming cut 3 bases from V and 3 bases from J; bases unmatched to any gene: 0. The germline gives CDR1 SGHAT, CDR2 FQNNGV. This chain's CDR3 is CASSLDRDYGYTF. In DNA, the CDR3 is TGTGCCAGCAGCTTGGACAGGGACTATGGCTACACCTTC.

The chain carries TRBV11-2 and TRBJ2-6; D is undetermined. CDR1 is SGHAT and CDR2 is FQNNGV in the germline V gene. V was pared by 6 bases and J by 4 bases, with 13 bases between. This CDR3 is 15 amino acids long. The CDR3 DNA reads TGTGCCAGCAGGAGTAGATTAACCGGGGCCAACGTCCTGACTTTC. Amino acid sequence: CASRSRLTGANVLTF.

This clone was seen a handful of times. The chain combines TRBV3-1 (or the pseudogene TRBV3-2) with TRBJ2-2; tentatively, D is TRBD1 (5 bases). The CDR3 spans 17 residues. Germline CDR1 and CDR2: LGHDT and YNNKEL (reference sequence). V gave up 6 bases and J gave up 2 bases, with 19 bases separating them. The CDR3 loop reads CASSRGVGVLNTGELFF. The DNA of the CDR3 is TGTGCCAGCAGTCGCGGTGTAGGGGTCCTAAACACCGGGGAGCTGTTTTTT.